This paragraph covers one TCR beta chain sequence. This CDR3 region has 13 residues. V lost 5 bases, J lost 2 bases, and 9 bases lay in between. Germline-derived CDR1 and CDR2 are SEHNR and FQNEAQ (reference sequence). The source of the sample is a study of OX40 agonist ivuxolimab in advanced cancers. Libraries were prepared by immunoSEQ multiplex PCR; TCRdb keeps only in-frame clonotypes and omits some of them. The sample gives 15,000 or so clones, around 85% of which show up once; under 35% is in the top ten. The source of this sequence is an adult with an advanced solid tumor such as melanoma, head and neck, liver or kidney cancer. The sample consisted of CD4+ or CD8+ T cells sorted from blood, taken in a trial of the OX40 agonist ivuxolimab. The rearrangement joins TRBV7-9 to TRBJ2-5; D perhaps matches TRBD1 (6 bases). CDR3 DNA sequence: TGTGCCAGCAGCACGGACAGTCAAGAGACCCAGTACTTC. Translating gives CASSTDSQETQYF.